The 12 T cell receptor beta chains given below trace back to one sample, sequenced in a study of somatic mutations in cytotoxic T cells in rheumatoid arthritis (dated by TCRdb to the late 2010s). Libraries came from the immunoSEQ multiplex PCR assay. This immuneACCESS table, as held by TCRdb, lists in-frame sequences with V and J called but not all clones. Of the missing ones, under half trace to an unresolved V gene in checked studies; the others have no known cause. The sample has thousands of clones on record, around 79% of them singletons. The ten largest clones capture about 40% of the sample. Sequencing was done on a sample of CD8+ T cells sorted from blood. Receptors were obtained from a woman aged 60 to 75 in good health.

The rearrangement joins TRBV7-9 to TRBJ2-1; D might be TRBD1 (5 bases). The CDR3 spans 13 residues. CDR1 and CDR2 from the germline V gene are SEHNR and FQNEAQ (reference sequence). V lost 3 bases and J 14 bases, leaving 17 bases between the germline ends. CDR3 loop: CASSFRRVDKEFF. Written as DNA, the CDR3 is TGTGCCAGCAGCTTCCGTAGAGTGGACAAGGAGTTCTTC.

The chain uses TRBV9 and TRBJ2-3; 7 bases are shared with TRBD2. Per germline, CDR1 SGDLS and CDR2 YYNGEE. With 0 bases clipped from V and 2 bases from J, the junction kept 6 bases outside the gene matches. The length of the CDR3 is 16 residues. CDR3 protein: CASSVDLSGATDTQYF. The CDR3 bases are TGTGCCAGCAGCGTAGATTTAAGCGGGGCCACAGATACGCAGTATTTT.

A single count supports this clone. This rearrangement joins TRBV5-1 to TRBJ1-4; a possible D gene is TRBD1 (5 bases). Trimming took 4 bases from V and 4 from J, leaving 14 bases between them. Germline-derived CDR1 and CDR2 are SGHRS and YFSETQ. This CDR3 is 15 amino acids long. The CDR3 here is CASSRDSGLNEKLFF. The CDR3 coding sequence is TGCGCCAGCAGCCGTGACAGCGGGCTTAATGAAAAACTGTTTTTT. Full variable domain (outside the CDR3, taken from reference TRBV5-1 and TRBJ1-4): KAGVTQTPRYLIKTRGQQVTLSCSPISGHRSVSWYQQTPGQGLQFLFEYFSETQRNKGNFPGRFSGRQFSNSRSEMNVSTLELGDSALYLCASSRDSGLNEKLFFGSGTQLSVL.

J is TRBJ1-4 and V is TRBV5-1; D not certain. The CDR3 is 14 residues long. Trimming cost V 4 bases and J 10 bases, with 17 bases left between them. CDR1 SGHRS and CDR2 YFSETQ come from the germline V gene. The CDR3 here is CASSQPMKLVKLFF. The CDR3 nucleotides read TGCGCCAGCAGCCAACCTATGAAATTGGTAAAACTGTTTTTT.

V gene TRBV9 combines with J gene TRBJ1-5; D is unresolved. Germline CDR1 and CDR2: SGDLS and YYNGEE. Trimming left V 3 bases short and J 6 bases short, with 7 bases between. The CDR3 extends over 12 amino acids. CDR3 in amino acids: CASSAGSQPQHF. The CDR3 coding sequence is TGTGCCAGCAGCGCCGGGAGTCAGCCCCAGCATTTT.

This clone has just one count. The chain couples TRBV7-2 to TRBJ1-4, with 10 bases identical to TRBD1. The V and J ends lost 1 base and 0 bases, in that order; junction bases with no gene match: 5. The CDR3 is 18 residues long. Germline assignment: CDR1 SGHTA and CDR2 FQGNSA. CDR3: CASSLVGTGAATNEKLFF. The CDR3 coding sequence is TGTGCCAGCAGCTTAGTAGGGACAGGGGCTGCAACTAATGAAAAACTGTTTTTT.

This rearrangement joins TRBV9 to TRBJ1-5, with D perhaps TRBD1 (5 bases). Looked up from germline, CDR1 is SGDLS and CDR2 is YYNGEE. There are 15 residues in the CDR3. The V end was cut by 0 bases, the J end by 3 bases, with 10 bases between. The CDR3, as DNA: TGTGCCAGCAGCGTAGACGGTGGGGCCAATCAGCCCCAGCATTTT. This encodes CASSVDGGANQPQHF.

The chain joins TRBV7-9 to TRBJ2-7; tentative D call: TRBD1 (6 bases). Germline V CDR1 and CDR2: SEHNR, FQNEAQ (reference sequence). Between the trimmed V and J ends, which lost 0 bases and 2 bases, there was a span of 14 bases. The CDR3 contains 16 residues. The CDR3 DNA sequence: TGTGCCAGCAGCTTAGCCAGACAGGCCGATACCTACGAGCAGTACTTC. This encodes CASSLARQADTYEQYF.

The chain is built from TRBV4-1 and TRBJ1-3; D is perhaps TRBD1 (5 bases). This CDR3 has 16 residues. Germline CDR1 reads MGHRA; CDR2 reads YSYEKL. V lost 0 bases to trimming and J lost 0 bases, with 9 bases between them. The CDR3 protein is CASSQDETVSGNTIYF. DNA of the CDR3: TGCGCCAGCAGCCAAGATGAGACAGTCTCTGGAAACACCATATATTTT.

This clone was detected once. V gene TRBV27 combines with J gene TRBJ2-1, with 9 bases aligning to TRBD2. Per the germline V gene, CDR1 is MNHEY and CDR2 is SMNVEV (reference sequence). The CDR3 is 13 residues long. V was pared by 5 bases and J by 4 bases, with 0 bases of the junction left unmatched. Here the CDR3 DNA reads TGTGCCAGCAGTCTAGCGGGGTACAATGAGCAGTTCTTC. It encodes CASSLAGYNEQFF.

The count of this clone is one. V gene TRBV23-1 combines with J gene TRBJ2-7; TRBD1 agrees at 7 bases. TRBV23-1 is an ORF, and what it does is uncertain. With 7 bases clipped from V and 4 bases from J, the junction kept 1 base outside the gene matches. The CDR3 loop spans 11 amino acids. CDR3 residues: CASNRGYEQYF. CDR3 sequence (DNA): TGCGCCAGCAACAGGGGATACGAGCAGTACTTC.

This clone was seen a handful of times. The CDR3 loop reads CASSLEANYGYTF. CDR3 bases: TGTGCCAGCAGTTTAGAGGCTAACTATGGCTACACCTTC. The chain uses TRBV28 and TRBJ1-2; D is ambiguous. V dropped 2 bases and J dropped 0 bases, with 4 bases sitting between them. The CDR3 totals 13 residues. Germline V gene sequence: CDR1 MDHEN, CDR2 SYDVKM.